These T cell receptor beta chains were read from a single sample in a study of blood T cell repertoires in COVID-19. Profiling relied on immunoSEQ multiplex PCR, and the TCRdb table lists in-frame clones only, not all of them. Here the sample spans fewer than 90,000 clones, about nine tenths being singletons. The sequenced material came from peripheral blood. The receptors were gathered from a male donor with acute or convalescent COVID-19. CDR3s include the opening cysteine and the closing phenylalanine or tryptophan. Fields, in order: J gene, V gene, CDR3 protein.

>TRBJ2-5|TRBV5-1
CASSLAGLRQETQYF
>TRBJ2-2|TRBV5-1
CASSPPGTHTGELFF
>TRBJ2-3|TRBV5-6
CASSARSTDTQYF
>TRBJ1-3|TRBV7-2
CASSLGGGARSGNTIYF
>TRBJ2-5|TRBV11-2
CASSLDSAGEETQYF
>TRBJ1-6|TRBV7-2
CASSLELLRSPLHF
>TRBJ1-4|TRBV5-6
CASSLMRQNEKLFF
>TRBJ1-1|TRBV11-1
CASSPRQGTEAFF
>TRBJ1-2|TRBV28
CASSRGGESYGYTF
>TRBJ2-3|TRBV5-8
CASSPGTGIYRRITDTQYF
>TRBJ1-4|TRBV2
CASSVTGERATNEKLFF
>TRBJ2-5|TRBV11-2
CASLRVGARETQYF
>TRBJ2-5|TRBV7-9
CASSFAKETQYF
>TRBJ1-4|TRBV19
CASSMDRVDEKLFF
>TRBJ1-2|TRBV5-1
CASSLGHLGYGYTF
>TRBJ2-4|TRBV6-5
CASSQGVGIQYF
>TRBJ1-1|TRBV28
CASSFPGVLNTEAFF
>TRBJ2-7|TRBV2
CASSTVFTYEQYF
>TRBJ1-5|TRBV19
CASSQAVNQPQHF
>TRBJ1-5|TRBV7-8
CASSANSAGGNQPQHF
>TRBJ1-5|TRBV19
CASTLTGAPNQPQHF
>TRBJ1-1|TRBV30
CAWRGRGGTEAFF
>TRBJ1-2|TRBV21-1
CASSKEGEGYGYTF
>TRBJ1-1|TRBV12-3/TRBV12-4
CASSRGQAEAFF
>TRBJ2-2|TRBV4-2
CASSQGEAGGNTGELFF
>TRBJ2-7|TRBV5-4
CASSLAPRSGNEQYF
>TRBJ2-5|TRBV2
CASDYSETQYF
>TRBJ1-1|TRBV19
CASSKRSTEAFF
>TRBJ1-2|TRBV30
CAWSPPGTVNYGYTF
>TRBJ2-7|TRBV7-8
CASSIDSHEQYF
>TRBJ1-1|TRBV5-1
CASSLGGAGTEAFF
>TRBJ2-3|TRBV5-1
CASSLQGKGTNTQYF
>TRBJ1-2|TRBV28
CASSSGQGPGGYTF